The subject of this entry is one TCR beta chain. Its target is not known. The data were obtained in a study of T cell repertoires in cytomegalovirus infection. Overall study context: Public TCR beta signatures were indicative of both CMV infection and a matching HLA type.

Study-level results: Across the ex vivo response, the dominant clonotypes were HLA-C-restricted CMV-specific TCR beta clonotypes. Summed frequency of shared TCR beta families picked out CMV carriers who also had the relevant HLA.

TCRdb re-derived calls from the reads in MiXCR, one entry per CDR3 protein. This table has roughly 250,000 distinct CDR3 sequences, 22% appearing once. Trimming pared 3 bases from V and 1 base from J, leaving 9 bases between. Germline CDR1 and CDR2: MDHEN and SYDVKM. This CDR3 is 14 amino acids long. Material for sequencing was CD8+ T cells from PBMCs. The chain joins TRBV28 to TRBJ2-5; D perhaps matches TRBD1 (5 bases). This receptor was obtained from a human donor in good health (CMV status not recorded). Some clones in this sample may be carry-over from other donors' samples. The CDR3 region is CASSFPDSQETQYF. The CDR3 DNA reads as TGTGCCAGCAGTTTTCCCGACAGCCAAGAGACCCAGTACTTC.